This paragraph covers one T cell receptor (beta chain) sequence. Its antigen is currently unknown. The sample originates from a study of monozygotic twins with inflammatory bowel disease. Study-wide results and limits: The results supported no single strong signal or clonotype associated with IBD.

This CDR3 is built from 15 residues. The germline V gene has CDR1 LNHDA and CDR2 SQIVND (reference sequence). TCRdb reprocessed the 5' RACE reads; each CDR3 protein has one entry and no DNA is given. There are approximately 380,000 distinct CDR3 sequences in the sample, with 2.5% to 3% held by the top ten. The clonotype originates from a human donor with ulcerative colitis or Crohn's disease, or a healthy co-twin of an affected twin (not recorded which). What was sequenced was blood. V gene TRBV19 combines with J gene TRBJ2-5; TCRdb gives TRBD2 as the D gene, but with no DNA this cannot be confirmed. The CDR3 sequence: CASTPIGRGKETQYF.